The subject of this entry is one TCR beta chain. These data belong to a study of blood T cell repertoires in COVID-19. Study information: Nucleic acid was either cDNA or gDNA, and it came from T cells, B-cell-depleted T cells, or PBMCs.

Measured with immunoSEQ multiplex PCR; TCRdb has only the in-frame clones, and not every one. In the table there are about 140,000 clones, roughly 80% of which are singletons. The CDR3 runs to 16 residues. The junction had 10 bases not matched to a gene; V was cut back by 4 bases and J by 5 bases. Germline CDR1 KGHSH, CDR2 LQKENI. Sequencing was done on a sample of peripheral blood. The chain recombines TRBV18 with TRBJ1-4; TRBD1 matches 7 bases. The receptor was isolated from a man aged 45-65 years with acute or convalescent COVID-19. The CDR3 loop is CASSRVPGQQNEKLFF. The CDR3 DNA reads as TGTGCCAGCTCACGCGTTCCGGGACAGCAAAATGAAAAACTGTTTTTT. The whole variable domain, remainder taken from reference TRBV18 and TRBJ1-4, is NAGVMQNPRHLVRRRGQEARLRCSPMKGHSHVYWYRQLPEEGLKFMVYLQKENIIDESGMPKERFSAEFPKEGPSILRIQQVVRGDSAAYFCASSRVPGQQNEKLFFGSGTQLSVL.